This T cell receptor beta chain was retrieved from a study of tumour-infiltrating T cells in Burkitt lymphoma. In the study overall: Survival, overall and progression-free, tracked with productive clonality.

TCRdb keeps only in-frame clones here, not all; method: immunoSEQ multiplex PCR. The sample holds some 15,000 clones; 30% are singletons and the top ten take around 6.4%. Sequenced input: tumor tissue. The clonotype comes from a human donor with diffuse large B-cell lymphoma.

The CDR3 loop reads CASSFGLAGGYEQYF. CDR3 nucleotides: TGTGCCAGCAGTTTCGGACTAGCGGGAGGCTACGAGCAGTACTTC. The chain has TRBV27 and TRBJ2-7, with TRBD2 identical over 14 bases. Germline CDR1 MNHEY, CDR2 SMNVEV (reference sequence). V gave up 3 bases and J gave up 3 bases; unmatched junction bases: 1. This CDR3 spans 15 amino acids.